The 9 T cell receptor beta chains below come from one sample, sequenced in a study of regulatory T cells in long-lasting Graves disease. Time point specified: persistent/refractory GD, antithyroid drugs over 5 years with positive TRAb. PBMC-extracted RNA yielded the TCR library. Assembly of TCR beta libraries relied on iRepertoire HTBI primers together with Arm-PCR of CDR3 regions. Each CDR3 protein gets one entry after TCRdb re-called the multiplex PCR reads with MiXCR. The sample includes hundreds of thousands of distinct CDR3 sequences, 22% of them seen just once. The sample was peripheral blood mononuclear cells (PBMCs), taken when the disease was refractory, from a patient treated with antithyroid drugs. The receptors derive from a female donor with Graves disease.

V gene TRBV7-2 combines with J gene TRBJ2-2; D remains ambiguous. CDR1 and CDR2 from the germline V gene are SGHTA and FQGNSA. The CDR3 sequence is 15 residues long. Trimming left V 4 bases short and J 5 bases short, with 14 bases between. DNA of the CDR3: TGTGCCAGCAGCTATACCTCGAGTCGGACCGGGGAGCTGTTTTTT. Protein: CASSYTSSRTGELFF.

This clonotype was counted at least ten times. The rearrangement joins TRBV28 to TRBJ2-2; 12 nucleotides align to TRBD1. Per germline, CDR1 MDHEN and CDR2 SYDVKM. The CDR3 extends over 16 amino acids. With V trimmed by 3 bases and J by 5 bases, 4 bases remained unmatched. The chain's CDR3 is CASSFGTGGFTGELFF. The CDR3 DNA is TGTGCCAGCAGTTTCGGGACAGGGGGCTTTACCGGGGAGCTGTTTTTT. Full variable domain (outside the CDR3, taken from reference TRBV28 and TRBJ2-2): DVKVTQSSRYLVKRTGEKVFLECVQDMDHENMFWYRQDPGLGLRLIYFSYDVKMKEKGDIPEGYSVSREKKERFSLILESASTNQTSMYLCASSFGTGGFTGELFFGEGSRLTVL.

The gene calls are TRBV4-1 and TRBJ1-5; tentatively, D is TRBD1 (6 bases). CDR3 length: 19 residues. From germline, CDR1 is MGHRA and CDR2 YSYEKL. V was cut by 1 base and J by 0 bases, with 19 bases left in between. The CDR3 spells CASSQVRGAISISNQPQHF. CDR3 in DNA: TGCGCCAGCAGCCAAGTCCGGGGGGCCATCTCCATTAGCAATCAGCCCCAGCATTTT.

The rearrangement joins TRBV5-1 to TRBJ2-2, with 9 bases identical to TRBD1. Germline assignment: CDR1 SGHRS and CDR2 YFSETQ. The CDR3 is 14 residues long. The junction had 5 bases not matched to a gene; V was cut back by 9 bases and J by 2 bases. CDR3 sequence: CATFTGGNTGELFF. In DNA form, the CDR3 reads TGCGCCACCTTTACAGGGGGCAACACCGGGGAGCTGTTTTTT.

The chain is built from TRBV12-3 or TRBV12-4 and TRBJ1-5; unclear D gene. Trimming took off 3 bases at V and 5 bases at J, with 20 bases between the two ends. The CDR3 is 17 residues long. CDR3: CASSFTGWGGIDQPQHF. The CDR3 bases are TGTGCCAGCAGTTTCACGGGCTGGGGAGGGATTGATCAGCCCCAGCATTTT.

As to this clonotype: Since a much larger clone is just one base distant, this may be a read error. J is TRBJ1-5 and V is TRBV11-2; weak D call: TRBD1 (6 bases). Germline lookup yields CDR1 SGHAT and CDR2 FQNNGV. The CDR3 runs 15 residues. V was pared by 5 bases and J by 12 bases, with 23 bases between. In DNA form, the CDR3 reads TGTGCCAGCAGCGTGGGGCAGGGGCCTTTCGAGCTCCAGCATTTT. As protein: CASSVGQGPFELQHF.

In its sample, this clonotype was seen many times. This sequence joins TRBV2 and TRBJ1-2; no reliable D call. Trimming took 6 bases from V and 8 from J, leaving 25 bases between them. Per the germline V gene, CDR1 is SNHLY and CDR2 is FYNNEI. The CDR3 length is 16 residues. The CDR3 nucleotides are TGTGCCAGCAGGGGTCAACCCACGGACTCAACGCGAGGCTACACCTTC. Amino acids: CASRGQPTDSTRGYTF.

This clonotype was counted ten times or more. The genes are TRBV12-5 and TRBJ1-1; possible D gene TRBD1, 6 bases. The CDR3 covers 15 residues. Germline CDR1 and CDR2: LGHNT and FRNRAP. The V and J ends lost 6 bases and 3 bases respectively, with 17 bases between them. The chain's CDR3 is CASGITQGHHTEAFF. For the CDR3, the DNA is TGTGCTAGTGGGATCACACAGGGTCATCACACTGAAGCTTTCTTT.

In its sample, this clonotype was seen a few times. This sequence joins TRBV28 and TRBJ2-7; 7 nucleotides agree with TRBD1. This CDR3 comprises 15 residues. Trimming cost V 6 bases and J 0 bases; bases outside gene matches: 8. Per germline, CDR1 MDHEN and CDR2 SYDVKM. The CDR3 DNA sequence: TGTGCCAGCAGCGACGGACAGGCCCTCTCCTACGAGCAGTACTTC. As protein: CASSDGQALSYEQYF.